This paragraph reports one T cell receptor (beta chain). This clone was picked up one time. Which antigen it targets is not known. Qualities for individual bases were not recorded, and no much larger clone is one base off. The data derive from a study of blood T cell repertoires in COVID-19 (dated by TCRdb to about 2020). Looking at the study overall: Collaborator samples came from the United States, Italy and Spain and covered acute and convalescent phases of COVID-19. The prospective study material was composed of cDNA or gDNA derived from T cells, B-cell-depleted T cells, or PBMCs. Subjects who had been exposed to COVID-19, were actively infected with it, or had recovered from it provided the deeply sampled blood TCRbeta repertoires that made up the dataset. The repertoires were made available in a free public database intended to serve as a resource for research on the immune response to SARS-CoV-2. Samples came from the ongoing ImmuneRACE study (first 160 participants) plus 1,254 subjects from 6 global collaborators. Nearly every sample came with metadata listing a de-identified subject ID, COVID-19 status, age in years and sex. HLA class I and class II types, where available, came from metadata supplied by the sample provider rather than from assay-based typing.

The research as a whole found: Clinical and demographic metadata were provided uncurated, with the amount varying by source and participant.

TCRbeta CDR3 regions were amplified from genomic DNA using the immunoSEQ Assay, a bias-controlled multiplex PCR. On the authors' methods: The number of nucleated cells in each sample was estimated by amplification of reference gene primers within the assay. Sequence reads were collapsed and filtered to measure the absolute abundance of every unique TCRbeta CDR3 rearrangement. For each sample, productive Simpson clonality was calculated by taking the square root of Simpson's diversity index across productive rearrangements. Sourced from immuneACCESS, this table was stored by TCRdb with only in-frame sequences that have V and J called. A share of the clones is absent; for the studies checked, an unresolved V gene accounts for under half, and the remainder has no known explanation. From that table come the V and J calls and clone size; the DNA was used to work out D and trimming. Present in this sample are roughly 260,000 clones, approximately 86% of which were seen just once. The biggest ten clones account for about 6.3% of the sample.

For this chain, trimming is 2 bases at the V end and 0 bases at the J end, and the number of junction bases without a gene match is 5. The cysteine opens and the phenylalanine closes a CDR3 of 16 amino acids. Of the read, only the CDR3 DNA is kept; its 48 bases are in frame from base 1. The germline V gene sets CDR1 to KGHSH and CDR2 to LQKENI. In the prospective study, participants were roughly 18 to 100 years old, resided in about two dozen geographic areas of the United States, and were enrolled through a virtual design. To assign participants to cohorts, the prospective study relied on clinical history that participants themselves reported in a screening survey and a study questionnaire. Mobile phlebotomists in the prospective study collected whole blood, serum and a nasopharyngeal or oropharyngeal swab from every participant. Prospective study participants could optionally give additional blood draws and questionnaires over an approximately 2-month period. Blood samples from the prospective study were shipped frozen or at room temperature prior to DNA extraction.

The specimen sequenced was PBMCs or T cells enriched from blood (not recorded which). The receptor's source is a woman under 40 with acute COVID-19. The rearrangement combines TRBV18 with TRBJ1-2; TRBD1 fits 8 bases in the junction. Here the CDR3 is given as CASSPRQGSANYGYTF. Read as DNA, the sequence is TGTGCCAGCTCACCAAGACAGGGGTCAGCTAACTATGGCTACACCTTC.